This TCR beta chain was observed in a study of T cell responses to AZD1222 COVID-19 vaccine (dated by TCRdb to about 2021). For context, the study as a whole: TCR sequencing covered roughly 230 trial participants: about 210 given two doses of AZD1222 and 26 given two doses of MenACWY control vaccine. Trial participants were enrolled into age subgroups of 18-55, 56-69 and 70-plus years, which contained about 150, 28 and 57 TCR-sequenced participants, respectively. The paper as a whole reports these results and caveats: CD4 TCRs associated with the vaccine covered the entire spike protein, and the dominant responses were in regions 160-218 and 743-854. Reportedly, close to half of the unique spike-specific TCRs recognized epitopes lying outside the regions that are mutated in the B.1.351 and B.1.1.7 variants. Participants were mostly white British and included more females than males, and it was suggested by the authors that clonal diversity may have been underestimated. The 56-69-year group was small, and its depth increase did not reach significance, likely because of low power. Conclusions about previously exposed vaccinees are limited, since just six AZD1222 recipients were seropositive for SARS-CoV-2 at baseline. A significant rise in spike-specific TCR breadth and depth was observed after two AZD1222 doses relative to day 0 and relative to MenACWY recipients. Because no day 14 peak-response samples were available, the repertoires could be characterized only after the peak T cell response.

A remark on this clone: Its antigen is unknown. Per-base qualities were not stored, and no clone one base away is much larger.

The CDR3 regions of human TCRbeta chains were analyzed by immunosequencing. The published analysis was carried out like this. Repertoire TCRs were checked for matches against a reference library of SARS-CoV-2-specific TCRs that had been generated using the MIRA antigen-specificity platform. Breadth was defined as the fraction of unique TCRs that were SARS-CoV-2-associated. Depth was defined as the fraction of total T cells that were SARS-CoV-2-associated. Using the MIRA data, every spike-specific TCR was mapped to the spike region that the TCR reacted to and assigned to either a CD4 or a CD8 class. Log10-transformed breadth and depth values were compared by one-way ANOVA with Sidak's multiple comparisons tests. TCRdb mirrors the immuneACCESS table, restricted to in-frame sequences. Some clones are absent from its copies; in checked studies, under half trace to an unresolved V gene, and the reason for the others is unknown. D and trimming come from the DNA, and the V and J calls and clone size come from that table. A total of 65,000 to 100,000 clones appear in this sample, 88% of them only once. 6.9% of the sample is in the top ten clones.

According to the study, the label for this sample's time point signals: about 28 days (+/-7) after the second vaccine dose. AZD1222 recipients whose second dose came at about 4 weeks and those whose second dose came at about 12 weeks were combined into one group, since spike-specific TCR depth and breadth did not differ between the two schedules. Samples from vaccinated people were obtained from the UK trials COV001 and COV002, which included a single-blind randomized controlled phase 2/3 trial of AZD1222 (ChAdOx1 nCoV-19) in healthy adults. Trial participant PBMC samples were collected at day 0 and day 28 after the second dose for TCRbeta chain sequencing. This receptor was taken from an adult who received the AZD1222 COVID-19 vaccine. The material sequenced was peripheral blood, taken 28 days after the second AZD1222 dose.

The CDR3 sequence is CASSRSSGMEQYF. The DNA sequence follows: TGTGCCAGCAGCAGGTCCAGCGGCATGGAGCAGTACTTC. This receptor chain uses TRBV3-1 (or the pseudogene TRBV3-2) and TRBJ2-7, and TRBD2 may be the D gene, going by 5 matching bases. The germline V gene (reference sequence) yields LGHDT for CDR1 and YNNKEL for CDR2. V is clipped by 5 bases and J by 7 bases, and the sequence between their germline boundaries is 15 bases long. Taken from cysteine to phenylalanine, the CDR3 has 13 residues. Kept here is only the CDR3 DNA, which spans 39 bases and is read in frame from base 1.